These T cell receptor beta chains were read from a single sample in a study of cytotoxic CD8 clonotypes in ibrutinib-treated CLL. Some clones are missing from TCRdb's copy, which holds only in-frame ones; the method was immunoSEQ multiplex PCR. This table has roughly 200,000 clones, about two thirds appearing once. Sequenced material: PBMCs, taken after 24 months of ibrutinib treatment. The receptors were gathered from a human donor with chronic lymphocytic leukemia. Both conserved end residues are part of each CDR3. D genes are given only for firm matches. A row's size may be missing; if present it is once, few, many or a size class.

CDR3 protein	CDR3 DNA	D gene	J gene	V gene	clone size
CASSKTDNPLYGYTF	TGTGCCAGCAGTAAAACGGACAATCCTTTGTATGGCTACACCTTC	-	TRBJ1-2	TRBV2	-
CASSRGQGKNTEAFF	TGCGCCAGCAGCCGCGGACAGGGAAAAAACACTGAAGCTTTCTTT	TRBD1	TRBJ1-1	TRBV5-1	-
CASSFYRGEHTQYF	TGTGCCAGCAGTTTCTACAGGGGCGAGCATACGCAGTATTTT	TRBD1	TRBJ2-3	TRBV28	-
CASSVSGHIEQYF	TGTGCCAGCAGTGTCAGTGGGCACATCGAGCAGTACTTC	-	TRBJ2-7	TRBV6-1	few
CASSGLAIAYNEQFF	TGTGCCAGCAGTGGGCTGGCCATCGCTTACAATGAGCAGTTCTTC	-	TRBJ2-1	TRBV6-1	-
CASSSGQGSDTQYF	TGTGCCAGCAGCTCCGGACAGGGCTCAGATACGCAGTATTTT	TRBD1	TRBJ2-3	TRBV5-6	few
CASSYSTPGAGELFF	TGTGCCAGCAGTTACTCAACCCCGGGGGCCGGGGAGCTGTTTTTT	-	TRBJ2-2	TRBV6-5	-
CASSWVPGETQYF	TGCGCCAGCAGCTGGGTTCCTGGGGAGACCCAGTACTTC	-	TRBJ2-5	TRBV5-1	-
CASSYGTSGRYEQYF	TGTGCCAGCAGTTATGGGACTAGCGGTCGCTACGAGCAGTACTTC	TRBD2	TRBJ2-7	TRBV6-5	-
CASSLRLSATLAGNTDTQYF	TGTGCCAGCAGCCTTAGGCTGTCCGCGACACTAGCGGGGAACACAGATACGCAGTATTTT	TRBD2	TRBJ2-3	TRBV7-6	-
CASSPTLTSVYNEQFF	TGTGCCAGCTCACCTACTTTAACTAGCGTCTACAATGAGCAGTTCTTC	TRBD2	TRBJ2-1	TRBV18	-
CASSRDSNSYEQYF	TGCGCCAGCAGCCGGGACTCTAATTCCTACGAGCAGTACTTC	-	TRBJ2-7	TRBV23-1	-
CASSIQGWGGELFF	TGTGCCAGCAGCATACAGGGGTGGGGCGGGGAGCTGTTTTTT	TRBD1	TRBJ2-2	TRBV9	-
CSARVAEQFF	TGCAGTGCTAGAGTGGCTGAGCAGTTCTTC	-	TRBJ2-1	TRBV20-1	few
CASSLPNNVAGTGELFF	TGTGCCAGTAGTCTCCCAAACAACGTTGCGGGGACCGGGGAGCTGTTTTTT	-	TRBJ2-2	TRBV19	few
CAWSLTGTRNHEQYF	TGTGCCTGGAGTCTTACAGGGACCCGTAACCACGAGCAGTACTTC	-	TRBJ2-7	TRBV30	-
CASSLTLGGAAKNIQYF	TGTGCCAGCAGCTTAACTTTGGGAGGAGCAGCCAAAAACATTCAGTACTTC	-	TRBJ2-4	TRBV7-9	-
CASSLCTSGSICTDTQYF	TGTGCCAGCAGTTTATGCACTAGCGGGAGTATCTGCACAGATACGCAGTATTTT	TRBD2	TRBJ2-3	TRBV27	-
CASSSSVSYEQYF	TGTGCCAGCAGTTCATCGGTCAGCTACGAGCAGTACTTC	-	TRBJ2-7	TRBV27	-
CASSYHIPYEQYF	TGTGCCAGCAGTTACCACATACCCTACGAGCAGTACTTC	-	TRBJ2-7	TRBV6-5	-
CASSPNRGTEAFF	TGCGCCAGCAGCCCTAACAGGGGAACTGAAGCTTTCTTT	TRBD1	TRBJ1-1	TRBV5-1	-
CASSREDNWDYTF	TGCGCCAGCAGTAGGGAGGACAACTGGGACTACACCTTC	-	TRBJ1-2	TRBV5-1	few
CASSFPRGTGGYNEQFF	TGTGCCAGCAGCTTCCCCCGCGGGACAGGGGGCTACAATGAGCAGTTCTTC	TRBD1	TRBJ2-1	TRBV7-9	-
CASSPPGGVRTDTQYF	TGTGCCAGCAGTCCCCCGGGAGGTGTCCGCACAGATACGCAGTATTTT	TRBD2	TRBJ2-3	TRBV27	-
CASSLVASSTDTQYF	TGCGCCAGCAGCTTGGTGGCCAGCAGCACAGATACGCAGTATTTT	-	TRBJ2-3	TRBV5-1	few
CASSFARINYGYTF	TGTGCCAGCAGCTTCGCACGGATAAACTATGGCTACACCTTC	-	TRBJ1-2	TRBV7-2	few
CASSLTQAGYEQYF	TGTGCCAGCAGTTTGACACAAGCCGGCTACGAGCAGTACTTC	-	TRBJ2-7	TRBV28	-
CASSYYGSGSYEQYF	TGTGCCAGCAGTTACTACGGTAGCGGGAGTTATGAGCAGTACTTC	TRBD2	TRBJ2-7	TRBV6-5	-
CASGLYRTGNEKLFF	TGTGCTAGTGGTTTGTACCGGACAGGTAATGAAAAACTGTTTTTT	TRBD1	TRBJ1-4	TRBV12-5	-
CASSEGQGWAEQYF	TGTGCCAGCAGTGAAGGACAGGGTTGGGCCGAGCAGTACTTC	TRBD1	TRBJ2-7	TRBV28	-
CASSQVPGAQPQHF	TGCGCCAGCAGCCAAGTTCCAGGGGCTCAGCCCCAGCATTTT	-	TRBJ1-5	TRBV4-1	-
CATRRNEKLFF	TGTGCCACCCGGCGAAATGAAAAACTGTTTTTT	-	TRBJ1-4	TRBV28	-
CSVVVWSYEQYF	TGCAGCGTTGTTGTCTGGTCCTACGAGCAGTACTTC	-	TRBJ2-7	TRBV29-1	few
CSVEGTAGFTDTQYF	TGCAGCGTTGAGGGCACAGCGGGGTTCACAGATACGCAGTATTTT	TRBD2	TRBJ2-3	TRBV29-1	-
CASTVARRGYGYTF	TGTGCCAGCACCGTAGCTAGACGGGGCTATGGCTACACCTTC	-	TRBJ1-2	TRBV9	-
CACLRTVNTEAFF	TGTGCCTGCTTGAGGACAGTGAACACTGAAGCTTTCTTT	-	TRBJ1-1	TRBV2	-
CASSFSMHTSGSNNEQFF	TGTGCCAGCAGCTTTTCCATGCATACTAGCGGGTCTAACAATGAGCAGTTCTTC	TRBD2	TRBJ2-1	TRBV7-9	once
CASSYENYGYTF	TGTGCCAGCAGTTACGAAAACTATGGCTACACCTTC	-	TRBJ1-2	TRBV7-9	-
CASSSGTHGYTF	TGTGCCAGCAGTTCCGGTACGCATGGCTACACCTTC	-	TRBJ1-2	TRBV6-6	few
CASSQYLDTEAFF	TGTGCCAGCAGCCAATATCTGGACACTGAAGCTTTCTTT	-	TRBJ1-1	TRBV14	-
CASSGTRTYEQYF	TGTGCCAGCAGCGGGACGCGGACCTACGAGCAGTACTTC	-	TRBJ2-7	TRBV6-5	-
CASSPRGQGYEQYF	TGTGCCAGCTCACCCCGAGGACAGGGGTACGAGCAGTACTTC	TRBD1	TRBJ2-7	TRBV18	-
CASSIWVHEQFF	TGTGCCAGTAGTATTTGGGTCCATGAGCAGTTCTTC	-	TRBJ2-1	TRBV19	-
CASSFRRARTDTQYF	TGTGCCAGCAGCTTTCGGCGGGCCCGCACAGATACGCAGTATTTT	-	TRBJ2-3	TRBV5-6	few
CASSVGGQGADTQYF	TGTGCCAGCAGCGTAGGGGGACAGGGGGCAGATACGCAGTATTTT	TRBD1	TRBJ2-3	TRBV9	-
CSVETGGGYTF	TGCAGCGTAGAGACAGGGGGAGGCTACACCTTC	TRBD1	TRBJ1-2	TRBV29-1	-